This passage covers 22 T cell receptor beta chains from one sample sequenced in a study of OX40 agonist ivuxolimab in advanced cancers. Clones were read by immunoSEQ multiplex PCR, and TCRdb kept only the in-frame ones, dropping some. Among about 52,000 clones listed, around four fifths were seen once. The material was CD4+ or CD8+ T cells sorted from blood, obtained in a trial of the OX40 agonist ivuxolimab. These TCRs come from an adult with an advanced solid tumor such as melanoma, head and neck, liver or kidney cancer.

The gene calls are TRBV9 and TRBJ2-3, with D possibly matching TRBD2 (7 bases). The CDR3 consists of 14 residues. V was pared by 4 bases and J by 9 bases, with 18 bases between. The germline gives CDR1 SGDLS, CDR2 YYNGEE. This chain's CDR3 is CASSPRTRGATQYF. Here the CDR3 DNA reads TGTGCCAGCAGCCCCCGGACTAGGGGGGCCACGCAGTATTTT.

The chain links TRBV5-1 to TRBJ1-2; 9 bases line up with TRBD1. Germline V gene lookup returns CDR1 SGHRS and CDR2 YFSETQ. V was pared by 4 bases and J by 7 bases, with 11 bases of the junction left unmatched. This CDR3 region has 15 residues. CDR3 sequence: CASSDSTGGGGGYTF. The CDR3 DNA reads TGCGCCAGCAGCGATTCTACAGGGGGCGGTGGTGGCTACACCTTC.

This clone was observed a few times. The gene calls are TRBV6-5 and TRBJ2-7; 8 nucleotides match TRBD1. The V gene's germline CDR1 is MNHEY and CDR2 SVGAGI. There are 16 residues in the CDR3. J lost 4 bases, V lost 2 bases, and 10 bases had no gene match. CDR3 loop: CASSYPTGQGGYEQYF. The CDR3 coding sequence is TGTGCCAGCAGTTACCCCACCGGACAGGGTGGGTACGAGCAGTACTTC.

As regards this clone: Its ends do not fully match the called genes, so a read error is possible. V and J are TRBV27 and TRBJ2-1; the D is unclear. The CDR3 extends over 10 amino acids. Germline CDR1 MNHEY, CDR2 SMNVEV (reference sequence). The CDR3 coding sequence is TGCCTATGTGGGTACAATGAGCAGTTCTTC. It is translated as CLCGYNEQFF.

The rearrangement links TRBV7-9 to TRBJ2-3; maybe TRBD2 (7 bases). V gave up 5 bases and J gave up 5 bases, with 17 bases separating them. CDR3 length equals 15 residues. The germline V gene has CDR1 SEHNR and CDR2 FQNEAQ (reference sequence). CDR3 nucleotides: TGTGCCAGCAGCCCGGGGGGCGTACGAGAAGATACGCAGTATTTT. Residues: CASSPGGVREDTQYF.

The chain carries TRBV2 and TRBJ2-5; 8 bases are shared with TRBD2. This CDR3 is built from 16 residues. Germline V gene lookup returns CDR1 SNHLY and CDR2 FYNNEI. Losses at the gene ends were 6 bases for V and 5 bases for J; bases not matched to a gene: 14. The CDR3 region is CASRDERSGGRETQYF. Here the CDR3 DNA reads TGTGCCAGCAGGGACGAGCGGAGCGGGGGACGGGAGACCCAGTACTTC.

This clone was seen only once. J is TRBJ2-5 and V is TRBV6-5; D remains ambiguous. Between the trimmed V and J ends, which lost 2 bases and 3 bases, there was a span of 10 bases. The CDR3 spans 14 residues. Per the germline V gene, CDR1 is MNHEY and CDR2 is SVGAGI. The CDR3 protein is CASSYGMLKETQYF. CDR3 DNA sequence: TGTGCCAGCAGTTACGGGATGCTTAAAGAGACCCAGTACTTC.

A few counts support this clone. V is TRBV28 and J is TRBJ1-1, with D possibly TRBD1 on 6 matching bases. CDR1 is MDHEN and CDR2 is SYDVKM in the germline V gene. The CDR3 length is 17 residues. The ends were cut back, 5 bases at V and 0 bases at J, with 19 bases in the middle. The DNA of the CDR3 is TGTGCCAGCAGTCCCCCCCAGGGGAATCTCATGAACACTGAAGCTTTCTTT. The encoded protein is CASSPPQGNLMNTEAFF.

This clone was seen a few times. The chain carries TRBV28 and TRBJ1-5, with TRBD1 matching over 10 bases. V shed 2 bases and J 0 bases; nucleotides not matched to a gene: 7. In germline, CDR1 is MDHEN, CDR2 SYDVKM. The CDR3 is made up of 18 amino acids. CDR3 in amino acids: CASSLRDRGGYSNQPQHF. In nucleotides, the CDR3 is TGTGCCAGCAGTTTAAGGGACAGGGGCGGTTATAGCAATCAGCCCCAGCATTTT.

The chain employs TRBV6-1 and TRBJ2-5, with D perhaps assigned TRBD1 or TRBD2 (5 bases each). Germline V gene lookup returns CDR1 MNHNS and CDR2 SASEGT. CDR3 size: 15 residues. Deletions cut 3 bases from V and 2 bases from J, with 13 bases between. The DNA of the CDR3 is TGTGCCAGCAGTGACGGGGCGGTAATTCAAGAGACCCAGTACTTC. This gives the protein CASSDGAVIQETQYF.

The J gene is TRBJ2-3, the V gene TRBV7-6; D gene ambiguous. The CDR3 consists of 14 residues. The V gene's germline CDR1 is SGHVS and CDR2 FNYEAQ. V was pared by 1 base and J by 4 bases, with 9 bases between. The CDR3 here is CASSLGTVPDTQYF. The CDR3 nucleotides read TGTGCCAGCAGCTTAGGCACGGTCCCAGATACGCAGTATTTT.

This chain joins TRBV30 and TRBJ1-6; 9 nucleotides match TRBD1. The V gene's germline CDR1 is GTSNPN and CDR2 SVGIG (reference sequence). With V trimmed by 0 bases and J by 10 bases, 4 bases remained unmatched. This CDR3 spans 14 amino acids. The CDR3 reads CAWSVPTGGSPLHF. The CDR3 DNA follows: TGTGCCTGGAGTGTTCCCACAGGGGGCTCACCCCTCCACTTT.

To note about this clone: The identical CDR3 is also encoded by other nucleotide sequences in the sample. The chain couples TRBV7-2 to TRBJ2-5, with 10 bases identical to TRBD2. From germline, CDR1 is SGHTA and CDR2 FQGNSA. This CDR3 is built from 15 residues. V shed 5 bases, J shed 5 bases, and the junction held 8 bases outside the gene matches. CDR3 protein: CASSLSGGAGETQYF. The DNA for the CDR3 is TGTGCCAGCAGCCTCAGCGGGGGGGCTGGCGAGACCCAGTACTTC.

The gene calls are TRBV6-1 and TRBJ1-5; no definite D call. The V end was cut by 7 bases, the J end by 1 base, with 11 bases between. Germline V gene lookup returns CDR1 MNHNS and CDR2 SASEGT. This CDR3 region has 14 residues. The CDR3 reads CASKALNSNQPQHF. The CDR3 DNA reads TGTGCCAGCAAGGCTTTGAACAGCAATCAGCCCCAGCATTTT.

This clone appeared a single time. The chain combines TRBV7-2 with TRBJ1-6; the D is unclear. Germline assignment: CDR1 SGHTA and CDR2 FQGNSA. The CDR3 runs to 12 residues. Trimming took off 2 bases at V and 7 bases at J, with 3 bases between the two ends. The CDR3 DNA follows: TGTGCCAGCAGCTTAATGAATTCACCCCTCCACTTT. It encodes CASSLMNSPLHF.

CDR3 amino acids: CASSVGSSGNTIYF. In nucleotides, the CDR3 is TGTGCCAGCAGCGTGGGGAGCTCTGGAAACACCATATATTTT. The chain has TRBV9 and TRBJ1-3, with D uncertain. The germline V and J ends were trimmed by 2 bases and 0 bases, with 6 bases remaining between them. CDR1 and CDR2 (germline): SGDLS, YYNGEE. This CDR3 has 14 amino acids.

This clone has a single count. The CDR3 is CASSLGGRMGLDNEQFF. The CDR3 coding sequence is TGCGCCAGCAGCTTGGGGGGGCGGATGGGACTTGACAATGAGCAGTTCTTC. V gene TRBV5-1 combines with J gene TRBJ2-1; D may match TRBD1 or TRBD2 (6 bases each). This CDR3 has 17 residues. CDR1 and CDR2 from the germline V gene are SGHRS and YFSETQ. The V and J ends lost 0 bases and 5 bases respectively, with 18 bases between them.

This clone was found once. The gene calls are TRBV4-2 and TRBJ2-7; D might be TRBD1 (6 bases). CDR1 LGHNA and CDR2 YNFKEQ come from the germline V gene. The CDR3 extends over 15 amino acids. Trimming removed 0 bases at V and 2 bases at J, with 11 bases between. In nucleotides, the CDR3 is TGTGCCAGCAGCCAAGAGGCAGGGGCAGCCTACGAGCAGTACTTC. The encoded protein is CASSQEAGAAYEQYF.

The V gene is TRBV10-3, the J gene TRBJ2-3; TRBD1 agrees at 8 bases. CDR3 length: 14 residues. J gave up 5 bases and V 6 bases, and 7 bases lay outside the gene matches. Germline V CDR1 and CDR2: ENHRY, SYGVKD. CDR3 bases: TGTGCCATCAGCCGGACAGGGAACCGAGATACGCAGTATTTT. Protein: CAISRTGNRDTQYF.

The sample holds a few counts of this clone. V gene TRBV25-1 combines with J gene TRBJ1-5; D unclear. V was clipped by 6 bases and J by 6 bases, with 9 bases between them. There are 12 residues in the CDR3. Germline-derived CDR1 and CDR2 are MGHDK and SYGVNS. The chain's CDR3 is CASSPRTQPQHF. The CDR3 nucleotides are TGTGCCAGCAGCCCAAGGACTCAGCCCCAGCATTTT.

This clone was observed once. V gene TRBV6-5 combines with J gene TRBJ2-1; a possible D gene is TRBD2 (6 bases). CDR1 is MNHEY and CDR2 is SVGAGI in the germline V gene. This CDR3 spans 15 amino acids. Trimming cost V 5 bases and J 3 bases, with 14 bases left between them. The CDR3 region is CASSPRTISYNEQFF. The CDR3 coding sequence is TGTGCCAGCAGTCCACGGACTATAAGCTACAATGAGCAGTTCTTC.

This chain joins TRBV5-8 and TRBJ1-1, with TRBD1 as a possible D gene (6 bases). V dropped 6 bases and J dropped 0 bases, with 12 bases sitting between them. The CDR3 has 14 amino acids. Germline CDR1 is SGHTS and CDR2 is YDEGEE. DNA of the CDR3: TGTGCCAGCAACCCGACAGGTTTGAACACTGAAGCTTTCTTT. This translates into CASNPTGLNTEAFF.